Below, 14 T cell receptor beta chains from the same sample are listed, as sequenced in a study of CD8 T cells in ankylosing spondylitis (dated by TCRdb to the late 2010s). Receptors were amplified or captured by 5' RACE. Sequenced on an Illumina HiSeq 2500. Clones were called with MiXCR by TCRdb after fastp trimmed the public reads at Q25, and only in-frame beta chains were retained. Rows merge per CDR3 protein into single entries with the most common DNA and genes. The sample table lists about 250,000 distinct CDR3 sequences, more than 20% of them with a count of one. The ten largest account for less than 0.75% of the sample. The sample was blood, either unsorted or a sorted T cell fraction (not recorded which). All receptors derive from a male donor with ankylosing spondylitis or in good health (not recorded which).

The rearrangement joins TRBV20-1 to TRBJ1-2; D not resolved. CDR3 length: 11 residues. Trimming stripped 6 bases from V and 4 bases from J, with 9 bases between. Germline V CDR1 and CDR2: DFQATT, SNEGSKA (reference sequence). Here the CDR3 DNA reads TGCAGTGCATATTTCCGCTATGGCTACACCTTC. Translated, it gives CSAYFRYGYTF.

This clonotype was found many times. The CDR3, as DNA: TGCAGTGCTAGAGATAGGCTAGCCCCCAGTCAGTATTTT. Translating it yields CSARDRLAPSQYF. The gene calls are TRBV20-1 and TRBJ2-3, with D tentatively TRBD2 (5 bases). Germline CDR1 is DFQATT and CDR2 is SNEGSKA (reference sequence). The CDR3 runs 13 residues. Trimming took 0 bases from V and 12 from J, leaving 16 bases between them.

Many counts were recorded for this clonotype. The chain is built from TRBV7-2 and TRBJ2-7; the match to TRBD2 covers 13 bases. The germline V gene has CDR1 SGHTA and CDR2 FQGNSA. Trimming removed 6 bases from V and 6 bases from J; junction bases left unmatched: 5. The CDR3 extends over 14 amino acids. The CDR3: CASRFGLAGVEQYF. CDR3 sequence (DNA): TGTGCCAGCAGATTCGGACTAGCGGGGGTCGAGCAGTACTTC.

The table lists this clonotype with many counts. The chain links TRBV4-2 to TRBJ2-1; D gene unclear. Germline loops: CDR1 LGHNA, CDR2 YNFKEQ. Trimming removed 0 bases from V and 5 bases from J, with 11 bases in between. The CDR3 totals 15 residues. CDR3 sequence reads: CASSQDRRFDNEQFF. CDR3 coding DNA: TGTGCCAGCAGCCAAGACCGCCGGTTCGACAATGAGCAGTTCTTC.

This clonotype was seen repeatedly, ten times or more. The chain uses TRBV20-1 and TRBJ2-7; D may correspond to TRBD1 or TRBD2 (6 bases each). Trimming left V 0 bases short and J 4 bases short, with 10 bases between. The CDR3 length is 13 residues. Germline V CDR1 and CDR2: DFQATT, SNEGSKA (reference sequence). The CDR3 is CSARDWRGYEQYF. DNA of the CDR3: TGCAGTGCTAGAGATTGGAGGGGGTACGAGCAGTACTTC.

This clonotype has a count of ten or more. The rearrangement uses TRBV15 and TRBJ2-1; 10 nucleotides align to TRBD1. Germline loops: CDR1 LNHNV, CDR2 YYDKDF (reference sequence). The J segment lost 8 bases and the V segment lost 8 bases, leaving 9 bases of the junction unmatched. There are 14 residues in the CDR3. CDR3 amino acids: CATQTGTGDDEQFF. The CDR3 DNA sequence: TGTGCCACCCAAACCGGGACAGGGGACGATGAGCAGTTCTTC.

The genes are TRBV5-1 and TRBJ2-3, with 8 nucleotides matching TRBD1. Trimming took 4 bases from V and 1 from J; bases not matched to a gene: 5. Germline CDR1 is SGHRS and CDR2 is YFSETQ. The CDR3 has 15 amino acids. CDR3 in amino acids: CASSPGDRRTDTQYF. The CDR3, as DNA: TGCGCCAGCAGCCCCGGGGACAGGCGCACAGATACGCAGTATTTT.

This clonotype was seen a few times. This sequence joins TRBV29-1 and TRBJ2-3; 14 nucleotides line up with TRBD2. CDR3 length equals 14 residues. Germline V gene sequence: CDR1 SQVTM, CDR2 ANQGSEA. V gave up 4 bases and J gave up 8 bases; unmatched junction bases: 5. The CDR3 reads CSVGLAGGLGTQYF. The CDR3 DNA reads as TGCAGCGTTGGACTAGCGGGGGGGCTTGGTACGCAGTATTTT.

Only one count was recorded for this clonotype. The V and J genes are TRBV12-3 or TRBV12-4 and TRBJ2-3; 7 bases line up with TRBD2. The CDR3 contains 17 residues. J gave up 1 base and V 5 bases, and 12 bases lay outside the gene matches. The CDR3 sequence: CASSPPFGREGTDTQYF. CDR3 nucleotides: TGTGCCAGCAGTCCCCCGTTTGGGAGGGAGGGCACAGATACGCAGTATTTT.

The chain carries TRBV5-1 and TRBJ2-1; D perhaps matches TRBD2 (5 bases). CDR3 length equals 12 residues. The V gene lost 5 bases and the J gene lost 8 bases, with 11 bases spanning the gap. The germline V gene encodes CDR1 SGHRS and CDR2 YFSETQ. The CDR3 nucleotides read TGCGCCAGCAGGGAGGTAGTAGATGAGCAGTTCTTC. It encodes CASREVVDEQFF.

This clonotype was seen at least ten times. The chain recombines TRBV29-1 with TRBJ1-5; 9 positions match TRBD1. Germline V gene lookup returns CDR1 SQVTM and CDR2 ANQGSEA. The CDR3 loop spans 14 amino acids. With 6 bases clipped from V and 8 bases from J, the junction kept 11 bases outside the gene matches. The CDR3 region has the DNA TGCAGCGTCGGAACAGGGGGCATCGGAGAGCCCCAGCATTTT. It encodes CSVGTGGIGEPQHF.

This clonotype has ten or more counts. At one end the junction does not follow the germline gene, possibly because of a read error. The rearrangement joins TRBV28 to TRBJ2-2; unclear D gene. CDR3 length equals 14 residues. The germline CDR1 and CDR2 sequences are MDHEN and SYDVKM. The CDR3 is CASSLGGGYPMTVF. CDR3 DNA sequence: TGTGCCAGCAGTTTGGGCGGTGGCTACCCGATGACTGTTTTT.

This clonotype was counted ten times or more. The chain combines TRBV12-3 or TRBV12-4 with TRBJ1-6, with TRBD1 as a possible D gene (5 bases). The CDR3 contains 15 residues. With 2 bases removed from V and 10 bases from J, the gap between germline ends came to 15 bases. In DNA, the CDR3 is TGTGCCAGCAGTTTAATTGGGGGACCGAGCTCACCCCTCCACTTT. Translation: CASSLIGGPSSPLHF.

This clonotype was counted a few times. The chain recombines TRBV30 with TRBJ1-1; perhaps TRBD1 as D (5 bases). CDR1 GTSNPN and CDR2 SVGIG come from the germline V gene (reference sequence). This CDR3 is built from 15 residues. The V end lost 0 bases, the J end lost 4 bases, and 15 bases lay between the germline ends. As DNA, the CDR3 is TGTGCCTGGAGTGTAGGTGGGGGGGGGATCACTGAAGCTTTCTTT. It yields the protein CAWSVGGGGITEAFF. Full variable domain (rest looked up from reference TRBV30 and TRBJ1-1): SQTIHQWPATLVQPVGSPLSLECTVEGTSNPNLYWYRQAAGRGLQLLFYSVGIGQISSEVPQNLSASRPQDRQFILSSKKLLLSDSGFYLCAWSVGGGGITEAFFGQGTRLTVV.